The next 19 T cell receptor beta chains were all read from a single sample in a study of T cell responses to AZD1222 COVID-19 vaccine. This table comes from immunoSEQ multiplex PCR, and its TCRdb copy is limited to in-frame clones, with some not included. The profile shows about 140,000 clones, about 92% of them singletons. Sequenced material: peripheral blood, taken 28 days after the second AZD1222 dose. These receptors were taken from an adult who received the AZD1222 COVID-19 vaccine.

This chain joins TRBV28 and TRBJ1-5, with D hard to call. The germline V gene encodes CDR1 MDHEN and CDR2 SYDVKM. The CDR3 is 13 residues long. V lost 8 bases and J lost 3, with 11 bases in between. CDR3 bases: TGTGCCAGCGCTAGGGTTAACAATCAGCCCCAGCATTTT. The encoded protein is CASARVNNQPQHF.

The chain is built from TRBV2 and TRBJ2-7; 12 bases fit TRBD2. The CDR3 extends over 15 amino acids. J was trimmed by 9 bases and V by 6 bases; bases with no gene match: 12. Germline V lookup: CDR1 SNHLY, CDR2 FYNNEI. CDR3 region: CASRSRTSGEIWQYF. CDR3 coding DNA: TGTGCCAGCAGGAGCCGGACTAGCGGGGAGATCTGGCAGTACTTC.

The chain employs TRBV5-1 and TRBJ1-1; 7 bases align to TRBD1. Germline lookup yields CDR1 SGHRS and CDR2 YFSETQ. The CDR3 is made up of 15 amino acids. With 5 bases clipped from V and 0 bases from J, the junction kept 7 bases outside the gene matches. CDR3 nucleotides: TGCGCCAGCAGAGGACCCGGGACAGTGAACACTGAAGCTTTCTTT. Residues: CASRGPGTVNTEAFF.

V gene TRBV29-1 combines with J gene TRBJ1-4; the D is unclear. The CDR3 is 14 amino acids. In germline, CDR1 is SQVTM, CDR2 ANQGSEA. The ends were cut back, 1 base at V and 5 bases at J, with 11 bases in the middle. The DNA of the CDR3 is TGCAGCGTTGAAGGGGTGGAAGGGAATGAAAAACTGTTTTTT. Amino acids: CSVEGVEGNEKLFF. Looking up the rest from reference TRBV29-1 and TRBJ1-4 gives the full variable domain: SAVISQKPSRDICQRGTSLTIQCQVDSQVTMMFWYRQQPGQSLTLIATANQGSEATYESGFVIDKFPISRPNLTFSTLTVSNMSPEDSSIYLCSVEGVEGNEKLFFGSGTQLSVL.

This clone has a handful of counts. The V gene is TRBV7-2, the J gene TRBJ1-5; no reliable D call. The germline gives CDR1 SGHTA, CDR2 FQGNSA. The germline V and J ends were trimmed by 5 bases and 4 bases, with 9 bases remaining between them. The CDR3 consists of 13 residues. CDR3 region: CASSADLNQPQHF. The CDR3 DNA is TGTGCCAGCAGCGCAGACCTGAATCAGCCCCAGCATTTT. Full variable domain (rest looked up from reference TRBV7-2 and TRBJ1-5): GAGVSQSPSNKVTEKGKDVELRCDPISGHTALYWYRQSLGQGLEFLIYFQGNSAPDKSGLPSDRFSAERTGGSVSTLTIQRTQQEDSAVYLCASSADLNQPQHFGDGTRLSIL.

This clone was seen once. V is TRBV7-6 and J is TRBJ1-1; D remains unclear. Germline V CDR1 and CDR2: SGHVS, FNYEAQ. Trimming cost V 5 bases and J 0 bases, with 10 bases left between them. The CDR3 totals 14 residues. CDR3 amino acids: CASSPGPMNTEAFF. The CDR3 region has the DNA TGTGCCAGCAGCCCCGGACCGATGAACACTGAAGCTTTCTTT.

The V and J genes are TRBV28 and TRBJ1-1, with D uncertain. V lost 2 bases and J 1 base, leaving 11 bases between the germline ends. CDR1 MDHEN and CDR2 SYDVKM come from the germline V gene. CDR3 length: 15 amino acids. For the CDR3, the DNA is TGTGCCAGCAGTTTAGCTAAATCATCGAACACTGAAGCTTTCTTT. Encoded protein: CASSLAKSSNTEAFF.

The genes are TRBV7-2 and TRBJ1-2; TRBD1 might be the D (5 bases). Germline assignment: CDR1 SGHTA and CDR2 FQGNSA. V lost 5 bases, J lost 1 base, and 14 bases lay in between. This CDR3 has 15 residues. CDR3 nucleotide sequence: TGTGCCAGCAGCCCCCGGGGCGGCGATAACTATGGCTACACCTTC. This gives the protein CASSPRGGDNYGYTF.

CDR3: CATAGTAGGNTIYF. CDR3 coding DNA: TGTGCCACGGCCGGGACAGCTGGTGGAAACACCATATATTTT. The V gene is TRBV6-6, the J gene TRBJ1-3, with 7 bases identical to TRBD1. With V trimmed by 10 bases and J by 3 bases, 9 bases remained unmatched. Germline CDR1 reads MNHNY; CDR2 reads SVGAGI (reference sequence). CDR3 length: 14 residues.

This clone was seen only a few times. This rearrangement joins TRBV20-1 to TRBJ2-1; 10 bases align to TRBD2. The CDR3 is made up of 17 amino acids. The V segment lost 3 bases and the J segment 8 bases; nucleotides outside the gene matches: 16. Germline V gene sequence: CDR1 DFQATT, CDR2 SNEGSKA (reference sequence). The CDR3 coding sequence is TGCAGTGCTAGTGGGCTAGCGGGAGTCCCAGAGGTCGATGAGCAGTTCTTC. Its translation: CSASGLAGVPEVDEQFF.

This sequence joins TRBV18 and TRBJ1-1, with D possibly matching TRBD1 (5 bases). V lost 2 bases and J lost 0, with 7 bases in between. This CDR3 region has 14 residues. Germline V gene lookup returns CDR1 KGHSH and CDR2 LQKENI. CDR3 sequence reads: CASSPGQLNTEAFF. The DNA of the CDR3 is TGTGCCAGCTCACCAGGACAACTGAACACTGAAGCTTTCTTT.

The chain employs TRBV28 and TRBJ1-5; D call uncertain. Germline assignment: CDR1 MDHEN and CDR2 SYDVKM. The CDR3 has 14 amino acids. With 2 bases removed from V and 4 bases from J, the gap between germline ends came to 9 bases. The chain's CDR3 is CASSLRLRNQPQHF. The CDR3 coding sequence is TGTGCCAGCAGTTTAAGATTAAGAAATCAGCCCCAGCATTTT.

The chain couples TRBV14 to TRBJ1-4, with a weak D call TRBD1 (5 bases). V was cut by 3 bases and J by 7 bases, with 18 bases left in between. The CDR3 is 16 residues long. The V gene's germline CDR1 is SGHDN and CDR2 FVKESK. Here the CDR3 reads CASSHISGTVGEKLFF. The CDR3 DNA reads TGTGCCAGCAGCCACATTTCCGGGACGGTGGGTGAAAAACTGTTTTTT.

The genes are TRBV6-5 and TRBJ2-7, with 7 bases lining up with TRBD1. The CDR3 totals 14 residues. After removal of 5 bases from V and 2 bases from J, the junction contained 6 bases not matched to a gene. Germline lookup yields CDR1 MNHEY and CDR2 SVGAGI. The CDR3 coding sequence is TGTGCCAGCAGTACCGACAGGGTGCCCTACGAGCAGTACTTC. Translated, it gives CASSTDRVPYEQYF.

This chain joins TRBV7-9 and TRBJ1-5, with D unresolved. The V gene's germline CDR1 is SEHNR and CDR2 FQNEAQ (reference sequence). V dropped 1 base and J dropped 0 bases, with 7 bases sitting between them. There are 15 residues in the CDR3. DNA of the CDR3: TGTGCCAGCAGCTTAGACGGGTATAGCAATCAGCCCCAGCATTTT. Its translation: CASSLDGYSNQPQHF.

The rearrangement uses TRBV30 and TRBJ2-5, with D perhaps TRBD1 (5 bases). The CDR3 covers 11 residues. CDR1 and CDR2 (germline): GTSNPN, SVGIG (reference sequence). Trimming took 8 bases from V and 5 from J, leaving 12 bases between them. In nucleotides, the CDR3 is TGTGCCGGGGCCGTGGGGGAGACCCAGTACTTC. Residues: CAGAVGETQYF.

This clone was seen just once. This chain joins TRBV28 and TRBJ2-3; D is uncertain. CDR1 MDHEN and CDR2 SYDVKM come from the germline V gene. This CDR3 is built from 13 residues. The V and J ends lost 10 bases and 4 bases respectively, with 15 bases between them. In nucleotides, the CDR3 is TGTGCCACCGCGCCCTCTGGGGCAGATACGCAGTATTTT. It yields the protein CATAPSGADTQYF.

The V gene is TRBV5-1, the J gene TRBJ2-7; the match to TRBD2 covers 7 bases. The CDR3 is 15 amino acids. In germline, CDR1 is SGHRS, CDR2 YFSETQ. V was clipped by 6 bases and J by 0 bases; unmatched bases: 9. CDR3 sequence (DNA): TGCGCCAGCACCTTTGGTCCTAGCGGCTCCTACGAGCAGTACTTC. Amino acid sequence: CASTFGPSGSYEQYF.

The rearrangement uses TRBV5-6 and TRBJ2-2; D could derive from TRBD1 or TRBD2 (5 bases each). The CDR3 loop spans 17 amino acids. Trimming removed 4 bases from V and 0 bases from J, with 16 bases in between. Germline values: CDR1 SGHDT, CDR2 YYEEEE. In DNA form, the CDR3 reads TGTGCCAGCAGCCCGTGGGGGTACAGCGCGAACACCGGGGAGCTGTTTTTT. Its protein is CASSPWGYSANTGELFF.